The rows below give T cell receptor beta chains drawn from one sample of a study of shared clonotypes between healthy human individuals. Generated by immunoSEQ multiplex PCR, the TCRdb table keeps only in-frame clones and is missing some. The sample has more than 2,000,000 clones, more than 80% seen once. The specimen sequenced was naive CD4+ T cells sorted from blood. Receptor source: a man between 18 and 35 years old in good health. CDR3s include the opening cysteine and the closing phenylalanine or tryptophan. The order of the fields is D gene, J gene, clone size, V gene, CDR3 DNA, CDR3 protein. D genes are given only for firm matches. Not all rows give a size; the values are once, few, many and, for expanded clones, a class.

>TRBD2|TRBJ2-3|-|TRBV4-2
TGTGCCAGCAGCCAATCTAGCGGGGGGACCCCTAGCACAGATACGCAGTATTTT
CASSQSSGGTPSTDTQYF
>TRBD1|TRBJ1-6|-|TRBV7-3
TGTGCCAGCAGCTCCGGACAGGGGATTTCACCCCTCCACTTT
CASSSGQGISPLHF
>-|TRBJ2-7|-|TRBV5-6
TGTGCCAGCAGCTTCCTTCCGGGGGCAGGCGAGCAGTACTTC
CASSFLPGAGEQYF
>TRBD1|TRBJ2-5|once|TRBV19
TGTGCCAGTAGTATGACGACAGGGGGCCAAGAGACCCAGTACTTC
CASSMTTGGQETQYF
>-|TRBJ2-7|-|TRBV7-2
TGTGCCAGCAGCTTAACCGGGACCCAGGGGTCCTACGAGCAGTACTTC
CASSLTGTQGSYEQYF
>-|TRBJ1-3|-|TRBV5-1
TGCGCCAGCAGTTTTGAGGGGGCTGGAAACACCATATATTTT
CASSFEGAGNTIYF
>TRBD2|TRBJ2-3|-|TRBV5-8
TGTGCCAGCAGCTTCAGCGGGATCTCAGATACGCAGTATTTT
CASSFSGISDTQYF
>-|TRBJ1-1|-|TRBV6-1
TGTGCCAGCAGTGAAGCCGCGGGGCTCGCGAACACTGAAGCTTTCTTT
CASSEAAGLANTEAFF
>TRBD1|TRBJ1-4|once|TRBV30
TGTGCCTCCGACAGGGGGTATGAAAAACTGTTTTTT
CASDRGYEKLFF
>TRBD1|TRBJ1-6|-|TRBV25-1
TGTGCCAGCAGCCTGACCGGACAGGTCGATTTTTCACCCCTCCACTTT
CASSLTGQVDFSPLHF
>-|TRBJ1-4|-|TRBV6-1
TGTGCCAGCAGTAGGGCTCCTAATGAAAAACTGTTTTTT
CASSRAPNEKLFF
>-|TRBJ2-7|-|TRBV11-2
TGTGCCAGCAGCTTAGCCGGCTACGAGCAGTACTTC
CASSLAGYEQYF
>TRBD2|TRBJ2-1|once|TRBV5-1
TGCGCCAGCAGCCCGGTTGCGGGGGGGCCTTACAATGAGCAGTTCTTC
CASSPVAGGPYNEQFF
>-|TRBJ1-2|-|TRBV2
TGTGCCAGCAGTTTACAAGTGATTGACTACACCTTC
CASSLQVIDYTF
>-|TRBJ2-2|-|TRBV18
TGTGCCAGCTCACCACAGATCCGGAACACCGGGGAGCTGTTTTTT
CASSPQIRNTGELFF
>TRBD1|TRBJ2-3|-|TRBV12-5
TGTGCTAGTGGTCACGGACAGGGTGACACAGATACGCAGTATTTT
CASGHGQGDTDTQYF
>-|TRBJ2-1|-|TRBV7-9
TGTGCCAGCAGCCCGACGGTCTACAATGAGCAGTTCTTC
CASSPTVYNEQFF
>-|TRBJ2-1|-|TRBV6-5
TGTGCCAGCAGGGAGGGGGGGCCACTCAATGAGCAGTTCTTC
CASREGGPLNEQFF
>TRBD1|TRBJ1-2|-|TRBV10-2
TGCGCCAGCAGGGGGGGGGTCCTTGGACAGGGTGGCTATGGCTACACCTTC
CASRGGVLGQGGYGYTF
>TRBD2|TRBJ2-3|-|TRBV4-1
TGCGCCAGCAGCCAAGATCTGGGACTAGCGGGGGTTACTAGCACAGATACGCAGTATTTT
CASSQDLGLAGVTSTDTQYF
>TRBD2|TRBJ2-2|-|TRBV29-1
TGCAGCGTTGGGGAGGGTTCTGCGAACACCGGGGAGCTGTTTTTT
CSVGEGSANTGELFF
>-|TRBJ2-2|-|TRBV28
TGTGCCAGCATTCAGGGGGGCACCGGGGAGCTGTTTTTT
CASIQGGTGELFF
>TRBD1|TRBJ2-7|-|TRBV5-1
TGCGCCAGCAGTCACGGGACAGGGGGCTCCTACGAGCAGTACTTC
CASSHGTGGSYEQYF
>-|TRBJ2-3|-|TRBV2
TGTGCCAGCAGTGATGACAGAGCCACAGATACGCAGTATTTT
CASSDDRATDTQYF
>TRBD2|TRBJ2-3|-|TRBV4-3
TGCGCCAGCAGCCAAGAACTAGCGGGAGCAGATACGCAGTATTTT
CASSQELAGADTQYF
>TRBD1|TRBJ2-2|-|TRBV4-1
TGCGCCAGCAGCCGCAAAACAGGGGCCGAGGGCGGGGAGCTGTTTTTT
CASSRKTGAEGGELFF
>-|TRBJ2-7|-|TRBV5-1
TGCGCCAGCAGCCTGGCAGGGCGAAACTACGAGCAGTACTTC
CASSLAGRNYEQYF
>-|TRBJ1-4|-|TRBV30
TGTGCCTGGGCTATCCAGGGTTTGCCTAATGAAAAACTGTTTTTT
CAWAIQGLPNEKLFF
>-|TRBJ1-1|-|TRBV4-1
TGCGCCAGCAGCCAAGAGGTCAATTTGAACACTGAAGCTTTCTTT
CASSQEVNLNTEAFF
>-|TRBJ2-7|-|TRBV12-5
TGTGCTAGTGGTTTTTCGGGGTCCGCCGAGCAGTACTTC
CASGFSGSAEQYF
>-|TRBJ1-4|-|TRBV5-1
TGCGCCAGCAGCTTTCTCGCGGCGGGAAAGGGTAGACGTGAAAAACTGTTTTTT
CASSFLAAGKGRREKLFF
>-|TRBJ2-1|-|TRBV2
TGTGCCAGCACCGATTCGGGGGGCCCCTACAATGAGCAGTTCTTC
CASTDSGGPYNEQFF